These 4 T cell receptor beta chains share one sample of origin, sequenced in a study of metastatic and nonmetastatic thyroid tumors. MiXCR reprocessed the PCR reads for TCRdb. In the table there are tens of thousands of clones, roughly 12% of which are singletons. Among the patients, none had received any treatment before thyroid surgery. Sequenced: blood. The receptors come from a female donor with papillary thyroid cancer or a benign thyroid nodule (not recorded which). Some clones in this sample may be carry-over from other donors' samples.

This clone is medium-sized. This chain links TRBV27 with TRBJ1-6; TRBD1 aligns across 8 bases. The CDR3 spans 17 residues. In germline, CDR1 is MNHEY, CDR2 SMNVEV (reference sequence). Trimming removed 3 bases from V and 5 bases from J; junction bases left unmatched: 9. This CDR3 is CASSFPNRGGNNSPLHF. CDR3 bases: TGTGCCAGCAGTTTCCCTAACAGGGGGGGCAATAATTCACCCCTCCACTTT.

Many counts were recorded for this clone. Here the CDR3 DNA reads TGCAGCGGGAGACAGGGGGCGCGGAACATTCAGTACTTC. Its protein is CSGRQGARNIQYF. The genes are TRBV29-1 and TRBJ2-4; TRBD1 agrees at 10 bases. The ends lost 7 bases at V and 7 bases at J; junction bases unmatched: 7. The CDR3 sequence is 13 residues long. Per germline, CDR1 SQVTM and CDR2 ANQGSEA.

For this clone: A much larger clone lies a single base off, so this may be a read error. This chain connects TRBV7-2 to TRBJ2-3; D gene uncertain. Between the trimmed V and J ends, which lost 7 bases and 4 bases, there was a span of 9 bases. The CDR3 has 12 residues. CDR1 is SGHTA and CDR2 is FQGNSA in the germline V gene. The CDR3: CASNLNADTQYF. In DNA form, the CDR3 reads TGTGCCAGCAACCTCAACGCAGATACGCAGTATTTT. The variable domain in full, with the rest retrieved from reference TRBV7-2 and TRBJ2-3, is GAGVSQSPSNKVTEKGKDVELRCDPISGHTALYWYRQSLGQGLEFLIYFQGNSAPDKSGLPSDRFSAERTGGSVSTLTIQRTQQEDSAVYLCASNLNADTQYFGPGTRLTVL.

This clone was counted only a few times. The rearrangement links TRBV12-3 or TRBV12-4 to TRBJ1-2, with D hard to call. This CDR3 is 13 amino acids long. The V end lost 7 bases, the J end lost 4 bases, and 13 bases lay between the germline ends. The CDR3 DNA reads as TGTGCCAGCACCCTCCGACGGAGCTATGGCTACACCTTC. It specifies CASTLRRSYGYTF.